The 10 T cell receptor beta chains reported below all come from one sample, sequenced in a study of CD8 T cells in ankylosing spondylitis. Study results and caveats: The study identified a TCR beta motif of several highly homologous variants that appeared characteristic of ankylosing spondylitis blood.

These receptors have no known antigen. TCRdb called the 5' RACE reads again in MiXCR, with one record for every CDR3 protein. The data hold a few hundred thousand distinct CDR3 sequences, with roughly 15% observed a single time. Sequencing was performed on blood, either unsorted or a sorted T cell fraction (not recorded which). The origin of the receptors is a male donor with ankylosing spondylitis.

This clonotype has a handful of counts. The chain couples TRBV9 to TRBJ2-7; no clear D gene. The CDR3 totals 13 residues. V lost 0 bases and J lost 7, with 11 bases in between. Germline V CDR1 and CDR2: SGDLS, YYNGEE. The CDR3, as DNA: TGTGCCAGCAGCGTAGCTCCTGGTGGGGAGCAGTACTTC. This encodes CASSVAPGGEQYF.

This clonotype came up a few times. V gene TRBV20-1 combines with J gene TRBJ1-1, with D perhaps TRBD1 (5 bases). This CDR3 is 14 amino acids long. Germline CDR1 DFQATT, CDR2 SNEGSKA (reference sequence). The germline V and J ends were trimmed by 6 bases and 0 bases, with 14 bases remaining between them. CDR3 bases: TGCAGTGCCTCAGGGCGATTCATGAACACTGAAGCTTTCTTT. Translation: CSASGRFMNTEAFF.

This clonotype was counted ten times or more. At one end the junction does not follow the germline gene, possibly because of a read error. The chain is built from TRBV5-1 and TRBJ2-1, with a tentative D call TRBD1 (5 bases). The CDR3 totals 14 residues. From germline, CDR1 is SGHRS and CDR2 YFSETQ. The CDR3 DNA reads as TGTGCCAGCAGCTTAGGGGACTCCTACAATGAGCAGTTCTTC. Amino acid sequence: CASSLGDSYNEQFF.

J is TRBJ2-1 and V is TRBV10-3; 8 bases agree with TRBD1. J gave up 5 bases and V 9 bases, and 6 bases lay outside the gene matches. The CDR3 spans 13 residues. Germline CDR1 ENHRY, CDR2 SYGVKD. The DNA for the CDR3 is TGTGCCATTTCGGACAGGGTGGACAATGAGCAGTTCTTC. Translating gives CAISDRVDNEQFF.

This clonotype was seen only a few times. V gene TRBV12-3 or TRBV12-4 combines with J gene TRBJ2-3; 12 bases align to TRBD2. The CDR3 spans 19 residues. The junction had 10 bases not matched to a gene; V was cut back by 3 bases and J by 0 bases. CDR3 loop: CASSLAPGLAGTSTDTQYF. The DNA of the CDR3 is TGTGCCAGCAGTTTGGCCCCCGGACTAGCGGGGACCAGCACAGATACGCAGTATTTT.

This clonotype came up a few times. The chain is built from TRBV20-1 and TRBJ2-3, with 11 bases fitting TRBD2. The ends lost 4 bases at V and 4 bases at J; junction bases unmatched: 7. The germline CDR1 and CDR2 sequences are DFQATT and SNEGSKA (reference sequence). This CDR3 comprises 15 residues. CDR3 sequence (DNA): TGCAGTGCTAAATCCGGGACTAGCGGTTCAGATACGCAGTATTTT. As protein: CSAKSGTSGSDTQYF.

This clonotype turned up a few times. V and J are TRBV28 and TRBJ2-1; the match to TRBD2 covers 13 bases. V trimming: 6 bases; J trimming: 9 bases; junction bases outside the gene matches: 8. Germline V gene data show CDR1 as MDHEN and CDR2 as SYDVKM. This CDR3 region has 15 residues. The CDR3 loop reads CASSLPGTSGIEQFF. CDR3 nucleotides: TGTGCCAGCAGCCTCCCTGGGACTAGCGGGATTGAGCAGTTCTTC.

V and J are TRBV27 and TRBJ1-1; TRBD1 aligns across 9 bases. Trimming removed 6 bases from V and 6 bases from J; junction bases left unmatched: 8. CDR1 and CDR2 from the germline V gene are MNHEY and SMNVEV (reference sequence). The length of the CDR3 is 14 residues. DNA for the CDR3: TGTGCCAGCAGACCCGGACAGGGGACTGCTGAAGCTTTCTTT. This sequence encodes CASRPGQGTAEAFF.

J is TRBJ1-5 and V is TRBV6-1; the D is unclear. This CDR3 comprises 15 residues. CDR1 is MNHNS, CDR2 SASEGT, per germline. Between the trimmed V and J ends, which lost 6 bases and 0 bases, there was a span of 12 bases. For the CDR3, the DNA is TGTGCCAGCAGCCCCGGTTGGGATAGCAATCAGCCCCAGCATTTT. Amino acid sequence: CASSPGWDSNQPQHF.

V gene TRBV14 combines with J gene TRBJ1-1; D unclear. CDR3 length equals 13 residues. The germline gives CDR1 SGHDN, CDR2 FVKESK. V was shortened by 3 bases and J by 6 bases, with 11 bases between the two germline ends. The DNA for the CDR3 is TGTGCCAGCAGCCATAAGAGGTTCGCTGAAGCTTTCTTT. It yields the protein CASSHKRFAEAFF.